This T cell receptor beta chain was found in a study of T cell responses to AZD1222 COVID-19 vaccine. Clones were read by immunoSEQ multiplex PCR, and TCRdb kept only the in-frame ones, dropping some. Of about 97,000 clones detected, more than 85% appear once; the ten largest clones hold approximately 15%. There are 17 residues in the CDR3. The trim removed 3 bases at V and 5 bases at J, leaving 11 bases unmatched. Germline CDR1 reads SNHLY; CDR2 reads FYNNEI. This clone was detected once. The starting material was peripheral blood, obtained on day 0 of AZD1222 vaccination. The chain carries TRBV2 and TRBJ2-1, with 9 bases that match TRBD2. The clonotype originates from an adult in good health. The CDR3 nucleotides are TGTGCCAGCAGTGACAGGGCGGGAGGGCTTTATAACAATGAGCAGTTCTTC. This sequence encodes CASSDRAGGLYNNEQFF.